This TCR beta chain was obtained from a study of blood T cell repertoires in COVID-19. Overall study context: Whether acute or convalescent, the COVID-19 samples came from the United States, Italy and Spain.

Germline V CDR1 and CDR2: SGHRS, YFSETQ. V was cut by 1 base and J by 2 bases, with 11 bases left in between. The CDR3 consists of 15 residues. Participant age was roughly 18 to 89 years, and participants resided in approximately 24 US areas. Clinical history reported by participants formed the basis on which cohorts were assigned. In the source study's methods: Reference gene primer amplification yielded estimated nucleated cell counts. Sequencing was performed with immunoSEQ multiplex PCR; in TCRdb, only in-frame clones are kept and a portion is missing. V and J calls and clone size are as listed in that table; D and trimming were resolved from the DNA. The data show hundreds of thousands of clones, under 90% seen once.

Sample: PBMCs or T cells enriched from blood (not recorded which). This TCR derives from a man aged 35-49 years who had recovered from COVID-19. The V and J genes are TRBV5-1 and TRBJ2-3; D remains ambiguous. The CDR3 nucleotides are TGCGCCAGCAGCTTGAGCCGCCCGAACACAGATACGCAGTATTTT. Its protein product is CASSLSRPNTDTQYF.